This TCR beta chain was obtained from a study of shared clonotypes between healthy human individuals. About the study: Each donor contributed plates that comprised three CD4 naive, three CD4 memory, two CD8 naive and one CD8 memory.

CD8 cells regarded as naive lacked CD45RO, were positively chosen for CCR7, and omitted terminally differentiated effector memory CD45RA+ cells. Donation came from healthy HIV-negative adults that had no recent acute infections or vaccinations. Trimming stripped 3 bases from V and 2 bases from J, with 9 bases between. The CDR3 totals 14 residues. Germline V lookup: CDR1 LNHDA, CDR2 SQIVND (reference sequence). Study-wide results and limits: Some clonotypes were shared by all four sorted-subset donors, while others were not shared. The non-shared ones had lower generation probabilities than the shared ones.

Comment on this clone: The antigen is not known.

Produced via immunoSEQ multiplex PCR; TCRdb's table is partial and in-frame only. The profile shows a few million clones, roughly 93% of them singletons. The chain joins TRBV19 to TRBJ2-3, with D hard to call. This clonotype was sampled from a man between 18 and 29 years old in good health. Some clones in this sample may be carry-over from other donors' samples. The sequencing sample was made of naive CD8+ T cells from PBMCs. In nucleotides, the CDR3 is TGTGCCAGTAGTATCGATGATTTCACAGATACGCAGTATTTT. Encoded protein: CASSIDDFTDTQYF. Drawing the rest from reference TRBV19 and TRBJ2-3, the complete variable domain is DGGITQSPKYLFRKEGQNVTLSCEQNLNHDAMYWYRQDPGQGLRLIYYSQIVNDFQKGDIAEGYSVSREKKESFPLTVTSAQKNPTAFYLCASSIDDFTDTQYFGPGTRLTVL.